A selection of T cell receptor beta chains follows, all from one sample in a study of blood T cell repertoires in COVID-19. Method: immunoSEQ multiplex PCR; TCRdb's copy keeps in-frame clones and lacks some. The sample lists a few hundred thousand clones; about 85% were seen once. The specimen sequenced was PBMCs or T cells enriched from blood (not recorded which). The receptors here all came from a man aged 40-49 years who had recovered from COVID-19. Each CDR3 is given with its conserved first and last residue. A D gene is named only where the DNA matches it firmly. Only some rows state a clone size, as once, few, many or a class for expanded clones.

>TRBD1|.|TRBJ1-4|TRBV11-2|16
TGTGCCAGCAGCCATCGATTGACAGGGTATAGTGAAAAACTGTTTTTT
CASSHRLTGYSEKLFF
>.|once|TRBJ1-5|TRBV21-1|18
TGTGCCAGCAGCCCTGAAAAGCCATGCAGGGGCGGCAATCAGCCCCAGCATTTT
CASSPEKPCRGGNQPQHF
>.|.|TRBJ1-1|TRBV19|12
TGTGCCAGTACCGAAGGGGGATTTGAAGCTTTCTTT
CASTEGGFEAFF
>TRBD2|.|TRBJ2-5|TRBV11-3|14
TGTGCCAGCAGCTTAGGCGGGAGATCGGAGACCCAGTACTTC
CASSLGGRSETQYF
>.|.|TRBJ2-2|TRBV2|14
TGTGCCAGCAAAAGGGGACAGAACACCGGGGAGCTGTTTTTT
CASKRGQNTGELFF
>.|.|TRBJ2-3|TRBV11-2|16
TGTGCCAGCAGCTTAGATAGCCCAGCTGGCACAGATACGCAGTATTTT
CASSLDSPAGTDTQYF
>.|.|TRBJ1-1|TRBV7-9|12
TGTGCCAGCAGCTTATACGGGGGTGAAGCTTTCTTT
CASSLYGGEAFF
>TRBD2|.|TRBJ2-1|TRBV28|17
TGTGCCAGCAGTTCGACTAGCGGGAGAGAAATCAACAATGAGCAGTTCTTC
CASSSTSGREINNEQFF
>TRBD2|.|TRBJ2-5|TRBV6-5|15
TGTGCCAGCAGTCCTAGCGGGGGTTCGCAAGAGACCCAGTACTTC
CASSPSGGSQETQYF
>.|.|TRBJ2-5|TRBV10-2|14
TGCGCCAGCAGTGACCCCGGGGTCCAAGAGACCCAGTACTTC
CASSDPGVQETQYF
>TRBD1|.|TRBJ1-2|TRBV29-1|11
TGCAGCGTGGGGACAGCCGGGGGCTACACCTTC
CSVGTAGGYTF
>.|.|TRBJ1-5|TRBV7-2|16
TGTGCCAGCAGCTTCGGGACACGAAATAGCAATCAGCCCCAGCATTTT
CASSFGTRNSNQPQHF
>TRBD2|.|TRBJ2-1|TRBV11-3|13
TGTGCCAGCAGCAGGCTAGCGGGAGTCGAGCAGTTCTTC
CASSRLAGVEQFF
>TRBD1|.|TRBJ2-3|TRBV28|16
TGTGCCAGCAGGAATATACGGGACAGGTCAACAGATACGCAGTATTTT
CASRNIRDRSTDTQYF
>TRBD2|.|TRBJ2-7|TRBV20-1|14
TGCAGTGCTAGTCGCCAGCGGGGTCCCTACGAGCAGTACTTC
CSASRQRGPYEQYF
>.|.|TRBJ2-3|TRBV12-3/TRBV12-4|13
TGTGCCAGCATGAGGCCGGGGGCAGATACGCAGTATTTT
CASMRPGADTQYF
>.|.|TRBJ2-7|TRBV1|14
TGCACCAGCAGCCAAGGGGGGGGGTCCTACGAGCAGTACTTC
CTSSQGGGSYEQYF
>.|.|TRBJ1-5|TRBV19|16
TGTGCCAGTACTTCATACCTGGGGACCAGGGAGGAGCCCCAGCATTTT
CASTSYLGTREEPQHF
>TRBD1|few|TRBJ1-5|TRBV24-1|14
TGTGCCACCAGTGACAATCTCAGGGGGCAGCCCCAGCATTTT
CATSDNLRGQPQHF
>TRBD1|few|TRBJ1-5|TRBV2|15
TGTGCCAGCAGGAATACAGGGGGCGCAGGGCAGCCCCAGCATTTT
CASRNTGGAGQPQHF
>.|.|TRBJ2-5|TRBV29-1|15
TGCAGCGTTGAAAGGGTTGTCGCATCAAGGGGGACCCAGTACTTC
CSVERVVASRGTQYF
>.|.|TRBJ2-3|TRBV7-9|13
TGTGCCAAGGACAGCTACAACACAGATACGCAGTATTTT
CAKDSYNTDTQYF
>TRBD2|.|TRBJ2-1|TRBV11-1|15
TGTGCCAGCAGCTATGAGCGGGAGTCCTACAATGAGCAGTTCTTC
CASSYERESYNEQFF
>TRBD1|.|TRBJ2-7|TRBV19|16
TGTGCCAGTAGTATAATTGGGGCAGGGGGACCGTACGAGCAGTACTTC
CASSIIGAGGPYEQYF
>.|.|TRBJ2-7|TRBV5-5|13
TGTGCCAGCAGCTTGGTGCGGGTCTCCGAGCAGTACTTC
CASSLVRVSEQYF
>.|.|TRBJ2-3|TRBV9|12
TGTGCCAGCAGCGATGAGTCGGATACGCAGTATTTT
CASSDESDTQYF
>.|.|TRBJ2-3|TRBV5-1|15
TGCGCCAGCAGCTTGGTAGCAACGCTCACAGATACGCAGTATTTT
CASSLVATLTDTQYF
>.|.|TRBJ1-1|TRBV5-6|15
TGTGCCAGCAGCCCGGTTGGGCAGGGAGGCACTGAAGCTTTCTTT
CASSPVGQGGTEAFF
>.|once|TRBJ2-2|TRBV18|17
TGTGCCAGCTCACCATCCCCCAGCGGACCTAACACCGGGGAGCTGTTTTTT
CASSPSPSGPNTGELFF
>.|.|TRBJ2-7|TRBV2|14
TGTGCCAGCAGTGAGGGCCTGATTGGTGCCGAGCAGTACTTC
CASSEGLIGAEQYF
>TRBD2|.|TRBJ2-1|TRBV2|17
TGTGCCAGCAGTTTCGACAGGACTAGCGGGAGCGGATCCGAGCAGTTCTTC
CASSFDRTSGSGSEQFF
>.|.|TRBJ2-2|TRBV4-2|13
TGTGCCAGCAGCCAAGGCGAGACCGGGGAGCTGTTTTTT
CASSQGETGELFF
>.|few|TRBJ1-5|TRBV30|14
TGTGCCTGGAGTCCCGGGGGGCCTAATCAGCCCCAGCATTTT
CAWSPGGPNQPQHF
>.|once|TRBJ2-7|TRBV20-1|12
TGCAGTGCTAGTGGCGGCCCCAACGAGCAGTACTTC
CSASGGPNEQYF
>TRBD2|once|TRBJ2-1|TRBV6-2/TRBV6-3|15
TGTGCCAGCAGTCCATCAGCGGGAGCTTACAATGAGCAGTTCTTC
CASSPSAGAYNEQFF
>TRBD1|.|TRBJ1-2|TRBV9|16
TGTGCCAGCAGCGCCCTTGGACAGGGATCCTATTTGGGCTACACCTTC
CASSALGQGSYLGYTF
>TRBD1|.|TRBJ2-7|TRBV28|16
TGTGCCAGCAGTTCAAGCGGGACAGGGGTTTTCTACGAGCAGTACTTC
CASSSSGTGVFYEQYF
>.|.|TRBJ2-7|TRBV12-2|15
TGTGCAAGTCGCTTAGGGGGAAGGGGGTCCTACGAGCAGTACTTC
CASRLGGRGSYEQYF
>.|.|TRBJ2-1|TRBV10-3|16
TGTGCCATCAGTGGGGGGGAGGACAGGCTTATCAATGAGCAGTTCTTC
CAISGGEDRLINEQFF
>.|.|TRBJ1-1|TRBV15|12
TGTGCCACCAGCAGACCTAGGTTCGAAGCTTTCTTT
CATSRPRFEAFF
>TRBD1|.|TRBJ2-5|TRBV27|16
TGTGCCAGGAGAACAGGGGAAGGTGTCAGAGAAGAGACCCAGTACTTC
CARRTGEGVREETQYF
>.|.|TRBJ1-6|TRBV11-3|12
TGTGCCAGCAGCCCAAATAATTCACCCCTCCACTTT
CASSPNNSPLHF
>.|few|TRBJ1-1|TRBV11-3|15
TGTGCCAGCAGCTTACGTGGACAAATGAACACTGAAGCTTTCTTT
CASSLRGQMNTEAFF
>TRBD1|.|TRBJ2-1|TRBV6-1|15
TGTGCCAGCAGTGATGGGACAGGGGGCAAGGATGAGCAGTTCTTC
CASSDGTGGKDEQFF
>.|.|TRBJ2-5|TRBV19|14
TGTGCCAGTGGCGGGACTGCCGGAGGGGAGACCCAGTACTTC
CASGGTAGGETQYF
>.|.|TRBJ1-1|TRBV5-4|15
TGTGCCAGCAGCTTGAGGGGAGGGCCGAACACTGAAGCTTTCTTT
CASSLRGGPNTEAFF
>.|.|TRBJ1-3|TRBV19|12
TGTGCCAGTACCCACTCTGGAAACACCATATATTTT
CASTHSGNTIYF
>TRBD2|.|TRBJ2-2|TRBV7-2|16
TGTGCCAGCAGCTTAGTAGCGGGAGATTTTGCCGGGGAGCTGTTTTTT
CASSLVAGDFAGELFF
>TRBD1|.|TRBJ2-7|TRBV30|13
TGTGCCTGGAGGTCTAGACAGGGGGCCGACCAGTACTTC
CAWRSRQGADQYF
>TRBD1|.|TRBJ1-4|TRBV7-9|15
TGTGCCAGCAGCTTAGGACAGGGTGCTAATGAAAAACTGTTTTTT
CASSLGQGANEKLFF
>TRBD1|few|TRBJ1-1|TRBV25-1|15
TGTGCCAGCAGAGACATAGACAGGGCGGACACTGAAGCTTTCTTT
CASRDIDRADTEAFF
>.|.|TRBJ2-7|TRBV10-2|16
TGCGCCAGCAGTGAGCACCTCGGACGGGAGACCTACGAGCAGTACTTC
CASSEHLGRETYEQYF
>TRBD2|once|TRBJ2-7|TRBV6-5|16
TGTGCCAGCAGTTACGGGTCGCTAGCGGGGTCCTACGAGCAGTACTTC
CASSYGSLAGSYEQYF
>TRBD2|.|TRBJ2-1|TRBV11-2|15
TGTGCCAGCAGTTCGGGACTAGAGGTTCGAAATGAGCAGTTCTTC
CASSSGLEVRNEQFF
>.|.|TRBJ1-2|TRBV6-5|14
TGTGCCAGCAAATTATACGGGGGAAACTATGGCTACACCTTC
CASKLYGGNYGYTF
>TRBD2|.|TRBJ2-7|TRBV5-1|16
TGCGCCAGCAGCTTGGAACTAGCGGTTTACTCCTACGAGCAGTACTTC
CASSLELAVYSYEQYF